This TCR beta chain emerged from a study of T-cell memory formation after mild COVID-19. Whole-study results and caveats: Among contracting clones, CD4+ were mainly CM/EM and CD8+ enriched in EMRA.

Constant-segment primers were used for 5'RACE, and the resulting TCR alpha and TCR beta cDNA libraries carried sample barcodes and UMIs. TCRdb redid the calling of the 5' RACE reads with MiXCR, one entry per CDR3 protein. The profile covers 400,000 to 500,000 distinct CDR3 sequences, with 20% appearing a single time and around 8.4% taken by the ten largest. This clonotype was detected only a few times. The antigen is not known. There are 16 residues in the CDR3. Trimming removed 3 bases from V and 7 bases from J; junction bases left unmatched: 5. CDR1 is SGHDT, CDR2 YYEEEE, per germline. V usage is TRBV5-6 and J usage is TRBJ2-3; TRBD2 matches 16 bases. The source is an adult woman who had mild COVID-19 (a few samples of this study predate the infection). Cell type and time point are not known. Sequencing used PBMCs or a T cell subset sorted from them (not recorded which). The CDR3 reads CASSSGLAGGPNTQYF. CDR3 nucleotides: TGTGCCAGCAGCTCGGGACTAGCGGGGGGGCCAAATACGCAGTATTTT.